Included here is one T cell receptor (beta chain) sequence, with context. Its antigen is currently unknown. The CDR3 length is 12 residues. The V gene lost 6 bases and the J gene lost 4 bases, with 9 bases spanning the gap. Germline V gene data show CDR1 as SNHLY and CDR2 as FYNNEI. This entry belongs to a study of T cell repertoires in cytomegalovirus infection. At the level of the study: TCR beta signatures that were public indicated CMV infection and matching HLA type. General study findings and limits: There were carriers of CMV plus the relevant HLA, and cumulative public TCR beta family frequency identified them. Ex vivo responses were dominated by HLA-C-restricted CMV-specific TCR beta clonotypes.

TCRdb re-analysed the reads in MiXCR, keeping a single row per CDR3 protein. The table includes 80,000 to 95,000 distinct CDR3 sequences, 25% to 30% detected once. The J gene is TRBJ1-2, the V gene TRBV2; TRBD1 might be the D (6 bases). This sequence was found in a human donor in good health (CMV status not recorded). Some clones in this sample may be carry-over from other donors' samples. The sequencing here drew on CD8+ T cells from cultured PBMCs, taken from culture after CMV antigen stimulation. The CDR3 spells CASRDRIYGYTF. CDR3 nucleotide sequence: TGTGCCAGCAGGGACAGAATCTATGGCTACACCTTC. The complete variable domain, with remaining parts taken from reference TRBV2 and TRBJ1-2, reads EPEVTQTPSHQVTQMGQEVILRCVPISNHLYFYWYRQILGQKVEFLVSFYNNEISEKSEIFDDQFSVERPDGSNFTLKIRSTKLEDSAMYFCASRDRIYGYTFGSGTRLTVV.